These 25 T cell receptor beta chains share one sample of origin, sequenced in a study of T cell responses to AZD1222 COVID-19 vaccine. Clones were read by immunoSEQ multiplex PCR, and TCRdb kept only the in-frame ones, dropping some. This sample yields under 90,000 clones, of which 83% are seen a single time; under 1.5% belongs to the top ten. Sequencing was performed on peripheral blood, taken 28 days after the second AZD1222 dose. The source of these receptors is an adult who received the AZD1222 COVID-19 vaccine.

The chain employs TRBV9 and TRBJ1-3; weak D call: TRBD1 (6 bases). The germline CDR1 and CDR2 sequences are SGDLS and YYNGEE. There are 14 residues in the CDR3. The V end lost 4 bases, the J end lost 3 bases, and 11 bases lay between the germline ends. CDR3 residues: CASSSGDNGNTIYF. Here the CDR3 DNA reads TGTGCCAGCAGCTCGGGGGACAATGGAAACACCATATATTTT.

The chain is built from TRBV15 and TRBJ1-6, with 8 positions matching TRBD1. V trimming: 2 bases; J trimming: 9 bases; junction bases outside the gene matches: 9. Germline CDR1 is LNHNV and CDR2 is YYDKDF (reference sequence). The CDR3 runs to 16 residues. The CDR3 here is CATSRSPGQDGSPLHF. The CDR3 DNA is TGTGCCACCAGCAGAAGTCCGGGACAGGACGGTTCACCCCTCCACTTT.

V gene TRBV19 combines with J gene TRBJ1-2; D perhaps matches TRBD1 (5 bases). Germline V lookup: CDR1 LNHDA, CDR2 SQIVND (reference sequence). The V end lost 3 bases, the J end lost 5 bases, and 10 bases lay between the germline ends. This CDR3 is 13 amino acids long. The CDR3 region is CASSMGLLYGYTF. The CDR3 DNA reads TGTGCCAGTAGTATGGGACTACTTTATGGCTACACCTTC.

This clone appeared a single time. The J gene is TRBJ1-4, the V gene TRBV4-1; D is ambiguous. CDR1 MGHRA and CDR2 YSYEKL come from the germline V gene. Deletions cut 4 bases from V and 8 bases from J, with 11 bases between. The CDR3 runs to 13 residues. CDR3 DNA: TGCGCCAGCAGCCGTCTCCTGGGGGAAAAACTGTTTTTT. Its protein is CASSRLLGEKLFF.

This clone was seen a single time. This sequence joins TRBV6-5 and TRBJ2-3; D gene uncertain. The germline V and J ends were trimmed by 2 bases and 6 bases, with 9 bases remaining between them. CDR3 size: 13 residues. CDR1 and CDR2 (germline): MNHEY, SVGAGI. CDR3 amino acids: CASSYPASDTQYF. The CDR3 coding sequence is TGTGCCAGCAGTTACCCCGCTTCGGATACGCAGTATTTT.

The table lists this clone with many counts. The rearrangement joins TRBV4-3 to TRBJ1-1; 7 bases map to TRBD1. This CDR3 is built from 12 residues. The ends lost 2 bases at V and 8 bases at J; junction bases unmatched: 2. Germline loops: CDR1 LGHNA, CDR2 YSLEER. CDR3 nucleotide sequence: TGCGCCAGCAGCCAATACAGGGGAGAAGCTTTCTTT. It codes for CASSQYRGEAFF.

This clone was recorded only once. This chain connects TRBV14 to TRBJ2-1; unclear D gene. The CDR3 is 11 residues long. Germline CDR1 is SGHDN and CDR2 is FVKESK. V dropped 1 base and J dropped 6 bases, with 1 base sitting between them. The CDR3 loop reads CASSQGNEQFF. DNA of the CDR3: TGTGCCAGCAGCCAAGGCAATGAGCAGTTCTTC.

J is TRBJ1-2 and V is TRBV3-1 (or the pseudogene TRBV3-2), with D possibly matching TRBD1 (5 bases). From germline, CDR1 is LGHDT and CDR2 YNNKEL (reference sequence). This CDR3 has 13 amino acids. V dropped 3 bases and J dropped 12 bases, with 17 bases sitting between them. The chain's CDR3 is CASSQRGGTGDTF. In DNA, the CDR3 is TGTGCCAGCAGCCAGAGAGGCGGCACGGGGGACACCTTC.

The rearrangement uses TRBV29-1 and TRBJ1-2; D is ambiguous. Germline CDR1 is SQVTM and CDR2 is ANQGSEA. Deletions cut 6 bases from V and 6 bases from J, with 2 bases between. CDR3 length: 8 amino acids. CDR3 nucleotides: TGCAGCGTAAATGGCTACACCTTC. Residues: CSVNGYTF.

This clone has a single count. The V call is TRBV5-8, the J call TRBJ2-3, with 10 bases fitting TRBD2. Unmatched junction bases numbered 6, after V lost 3 bases and J lost 2 bases. CDR1 and CDR2 from the germline V gene are SGHTS and YDEGEE. The CDR3 contains 16 residues. CDR3 sequence reads: CASSSGLAPYTDTQYF. The CDR3 bases are TGTGCCAGCAGCTCGGGACTAGCGCCCTACACAGATACGCAGTATTTT.

This chain links TRBV10-3 with TRBJ2-7, with 9 bases that match TRBD2. Trimming cost V 10 bases and J 1 base; bases outside gene matches: 2. Germline V CDR1 and CDR2: ENHRY, SYGVKD. The CDR3 extends over 12 amino acids. CDR3 bases: TGTGCCACCACTAGCGGGTCCTACGAGCAGTACTTC. Translated, it gives CATTSGSYEQYF.

The chain combines TRBV19 with TRBJ1-2, with unresolved D. The CDR3 spans 10 residues. The ends were cut back, 9 bases at V and 2 bases at J, with 4 bases in the middle. CDR1 and CDR2 from the germline V gene are LNHDA and SQIVND (reference sequence). The CDR3 region is CASRNYGYTF. CDR3 nucleotides: TGTGCCAGCAGAAACTATGGCTACACCTTC.

The J gene is TRBJ1-6, the V gene TRBV4-2; 7 nucleotides line up with TRBD1. Germline trimming cut 0 bases from V and 4 bases from J; bases unmatched to any gene: 3. The CDR3 has 16 amino acids. Germline CDR1 and CDR2: LGHNA and YNFKEQ. The CDR3 nucleotides read TGTGCCAGCAGCCAAGATAAACAGGGGTATAATTCACCCCTCCACTTT. This codes for CASSQDKQGYNSPLHF.

The rearrangement links TRBV19 to TRBJ1-5; tentatively, D is TRBD1 (5 bases). This CDR3 is built from 15 residues. V shed 5 bases and J shed 0 bases, with 11 bases lying between them. CDR1 and CDR2 from the germline V gene are LNHDA and SQIVND (reference sequence). For the CDR3, the DNA is TGTGCCAGTAGTCCCCAGGGATATAGCAATCAGCCCCAGCATTTT. This encodes CASSPQGYSNQPQHF.

This chain uses TRBV4-1 with TRBJ2-1, with 12 bases identical to TRBD2. CDR1 MGHRA and CDR2 YSYEKL come from the germline V gene. J was trimmed by 8 bases and V by 2 bases; bases with no gene match: 13. This CDR3 region has 18 residues. CDR3 loop: CASSQFASGRGPIDEQFF. The CDR3, as DNA: TGCGCCAGCAGCCAATTTGCTAGCGGGAGGGGGCCGATCGATGAGCAGTTCTTC.

This clone was picked up a small number of times. This sample also contains other DNA sequences that code for the same CDR3. The V call is TRBV7-9, the J call TRBJ2-5, with a possible D match to TRBD2 (6 bases). V was cut by 2 bases and J by 2 bases, with 12 bases left in between. The CDR3 covers 15 residues. The germline V gene encodes CDR1 SEHNR and CDR2 FQNEAQ (reference sequence). CDR3 loop: CASSLYSGGQETQYF. CDR3 coding DNA: TGTGCCAGCAGCTTATATTCTGGGGGGCAAGAGACCCAGTACTTC.

The rearrangement uses TRBV7-3 and TRBJ2-3, with D possibly matching TRBD2 (5 bases). Germline values: CDR1 SGHTA, CDR2 FQGTGA. The CDR3 loop spans 14 amino acids. With 2 bases removed from V and 4 bases from J, the gap between germline ends came to 10 bases. The CDR3 DNA reads as TGTGCCAGCAGCTTACTAGGAGGTCCAGATACGCAGTATTTT. Its translation: CASSLLGGPDTQYF.

The CDR3 nucleotides are TGTGCCAGCAGCCCTGGGGGGGATAGCAATCAGCCCCAGCATTTT. Its protein product is CASSPGGDSNQPQHF. V usage is TRBV3-1 (or the pseudogene TRBV3-2) and J usage is TRBJ1-5; TRBD1 might be the D (5 bases). This CDR3 is 15 amino acids long. The V end lost 4 bases, the J end lost 0 bases, and 10 bases lay between the germline ends. Germline V gene sequence: CDR1 LGHDT, CDR2 YNNKEL (reference sequence).

This clone was picked up a small number of times. The J gene is TRBJ1-6, the V gene TRBV27; 8 nucleotides match TRBD1. Germline CDR1 and CDR2: MNHEY and SMNVEV (reference sequence). CDR3 length equals 16 residues. J was trimmed by 8 bases and V by 5 bases; bases with no gene match: 11. This CDR3 is CASSRNPGTGDSPLHF. Here the CDR3 DNA reads TGTGCCAGCAGTCGTAATCCCGGGACAGGAGATTCACCCCTCCACTTT.

The chain has TRBV7-9 and TRBJ2-7, with a weak D call TRBD1 (6 bases). The ends were cut back, 6 bases at V and 0 bases at J, with 15 bases in the middle. The CDR3 runs to 15 residues. Germline-derived CDR1 and CDR2 are SEHNR and FQNEAQ (reference sequence). CDR3 nucleotide sequence: TGTGCCAGCAGGGCCGGGACAAAGAGCTCCTACGAGCAGTACTTC. It codes for CASRAGTKSSYEQYF.

This clone has just a few counts. The genes are TRBV5-4 and TRBJ2-1; D remains ambiguous. The CDR3 extends over 13 amino acids. Trimming took off 4 bases at V and 5 bases at J, with 10 bases between the two ends. Germline V gives CDR1 SGHNT, CDR2 YYREEE (reference sequence). This CDR3 reads CASSPLVNNEQFF. Written as DNA, the CDR3 is TGTGCCAGCAGCCCCTTAGTGAACAATGAGCAGTTCTTC.

In its sample, this clone was seen many times. The chain joins TRBV2 to TRBJ1-4; a weak D match, TRBD1 (5 bases). The V end lost 2 bases, the J end lost 6 bases, and 13 bases lay between the germline ends. Germline CDR1 reads SNHLY; CDR2 reads FYNNEI. The CDR3 covers 15 residues. This chain's CDR3 is CASSENAGGYEKLFF. Written as DNA, the CDR3 is TGTGCCAGCAGTGAAAATGCGGGGGGATATGAAAAACTGTTTTTT.

This rearrangement joins TRBV5-1 to TRBJ1-3; no reliable D call. CDR3 size: 15 residues. V lost 3 bases to trimming and J lost 0 bases, with 10 bases between them. Looked up from germline, CDR1 is SGHRS and CDR2 is YFSETQ. CDR3 in DNA: TGCGCCAGCAGCTCTCAGTTAAACTCTGGAAACACCATATATTTT. Translated, it gives CASSSQLNSGNTIYF.

This clone was recorded a few times. The chain couples TRBV10-3 to TRBJ1-3; D remains unclear. Trimming took 2 bases from V and 0 from J, leaving 8 bases between them. The CDR3 totals 15 residues. Germline V gene lookup returns CDR1 ENHRY and CDR2 SYGVKD. CDR3 nucleotide sequence: TGTGCCATCAGTGAGCGGGATAGCTCTGGAAACACCATATATTTT. Amino acid sequence: CAISERDSSGNTIYF.

The DNA for the CDR3 is TGCGCCAGCAGCTTGTATACGGGGGGCGCGGGAAACACCATATATTTT. It codes for CASSLYTGGAGNTIYF. V gene TRBV5-1 combines with J gene TRBJ1-3; perhaps TRBD1 as D (6 bases). Trimming pared 1 base from V and 4 bases from J, leaving 15 bases between. This CDR3 is 16 amino acids long. The germline CDR1 and CDR2 sequences are SGHRS and YFSETQ.